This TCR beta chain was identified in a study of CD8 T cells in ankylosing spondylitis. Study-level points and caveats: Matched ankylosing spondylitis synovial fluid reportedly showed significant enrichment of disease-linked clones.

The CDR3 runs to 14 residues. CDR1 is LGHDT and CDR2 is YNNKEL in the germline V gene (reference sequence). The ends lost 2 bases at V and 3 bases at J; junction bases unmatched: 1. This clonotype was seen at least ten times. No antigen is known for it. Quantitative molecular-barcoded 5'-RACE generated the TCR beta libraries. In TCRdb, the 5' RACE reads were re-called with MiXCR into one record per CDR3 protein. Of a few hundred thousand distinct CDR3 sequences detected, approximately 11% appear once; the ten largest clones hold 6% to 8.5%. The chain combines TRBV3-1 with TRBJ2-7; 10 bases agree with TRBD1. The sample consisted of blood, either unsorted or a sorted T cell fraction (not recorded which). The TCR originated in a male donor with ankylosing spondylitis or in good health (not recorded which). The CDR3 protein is CASSQRTGGYEQYF. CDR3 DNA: TGTGCCAGCAGCCAAAGGACAGGGGGCTACGAGCAGTACTTC.